The 19 T cell receptor beta chains presented below share a single source sample, sequenced in a study of post-analysis software for immune sequencing data. Study results and limitations: In patients, about five TRBV segments were more frequent than in controls, with TRBV5-6, TRBV5-1 and TRBV20-1 among them.

Sequencing libraries made from TCR beta cDNA carried unique molecular identifiers. Each CDR3 protein gets one entry after TCRdb re-called the PCR reads with MiXCR. Of more than 450,000 distinct CDR3 sequences detected, under 40% appear once; the ten largest clones hold around 6%. Their recognized antigens are unknown. Sequencing was carried out using blood. The receptors come from a girl under 18 with multiple sclerosis.

This clonotype appeared a few times. The gene calls are TRBV29-1 and TRBJ2-7; no firm D call. The CDR3 spans 11 residues. V dropped 0 bases and J dropped 10 bases, with 10 bases sitting between them. Germline V lookup: CDR1 SQVTM, CDR2 ANQGSEA. The DNA of the CDR3 is TGCAGCGTTGAAGATTGGCCCACCCAGTACTTC. Residues: CSVEDWPTQYF.

The genes are TRBV10-3 and TRBJ2-5; 9 nucleotides match TRBD1. Germline V CDR1 and CDR2: ENHRY, SYGVKD. V lost 8 bases to trimming and J lost 0 bases; unmatched junction nucleotides: 7. CDR3 size: 15 residues. The CDR3 protein is CAIGGDRDYQETQYF. The CDR3 DNA follows: TGTGCCATCGGTGGGGACAGGGATTACCAAGAGACCCAGTACTTC.

The rearrangement links TRBV7-3 to TRBJ2-7; D could derive from TRBD1 or TRBD2 (6 bases each). The CDR3 totals 13 residues. Trimming removed 3 bases at V and 6 bases at J, with 12 bases between. CDR1 SGHTA and CDR2 FQGTGA come from the germline V gene. In DNA, the CDR3 is TGTGCCAGCAGCTTGTTACAGGGAGGCGAGCAGTACTTC. Its protein is CASSLLQGGEQYF.

This clonotype was detected only a few times. This chain links TRBV20-1 with TRBJ2-7; perhaps TRBD1 as D (6 bases). V lost 3 bases and J 3 bases, leaving 12 bases between the germline ends. The CDR3 contains 13 residues. The germline CDR1 and CDR2 sequences are DFQATT and SNEGSKA (reference sequence). In nucleotides, the CDR3 is TGCAGTGCTAGGAGGCAGGGGAACTACGAGCAGTACTTC. Translating gives CSARRQGNYEQYF.

The CDR3 nucleotides are TGTGCCAGCAGCTTAACCTGGGACAGATTTCAATACAATGAGCAGTTCTTC. As protein: CASSLTWDRFQYNEQFF. V is TRBV7-2 and J is TRBJ2-1; 7 bases fit TRBD1. Germline lookup yields CDR1 SGHTA and CDR2 FQGNSA. V trimming: 2 bases; J trimming: 4 bases; junction bases outside the gene matches: 11. This CDR3 spans 17 amino acids.

The rearrangement joins TRBV5-1 to TRBJ2-1; D possibly uses TRBD1 or TRBD2 (6 bases each). Looked up from germline, CDR1 is SGHRS and CDR2 is YFSETQ. The CDR3 is 13 residues long. V was clipped by 4 bases and J by 5 bases, with 10 bases between them. CDR3 DNA: TGCGCCAGCAGCGGGGGGCTTCACAATGAGCAGTTCTTC. Amino acid sequence: CASSGGLHNEQFF.

This chain joins TRBV20-1 and TRBJ1-2; no definite D call. V lost 0 bases and J lost 0, with 11 bases in between. CDR3 length: 15 residues. Germline values: CDR1 DFQATT, CDR2 SNEGSKA (reference sequence). CDR3 region: CSARDVTRANYGYTF. CDR3 in DNA: TGCAGTGCTAGAGACGTAACTCGCGCTAACTATGGCTACACCTTC.

The chain carries TRBV7-2 and TRBJ1-2; no firm D call. The CDR3 loop spans 16 amino acids. V was shortened by 7 bases and J by 0 bases, with 18 bases between the two germline ends. Germline loops: CDR1 SGHTA, CDR2 FQGNSA. The CDR3 coding sequence is TGTGCCAGCATCCCAAGGGCTAGGACTTCTAACTATGGCTACACCTTC. Protein product: CASIPRARTSNYGYTF. Filled out from reference TRBV7-2 and TRBJ1-2, the complete variable domain reads GAGVSQSPSNKVTEKGKDVELRCDPISGHTALYWYRQSLGQGLEFLIYFQGNSAPDKSGLPSDRFSAERTGGSVSTLTIQRTQQEDSAVYLCASIPRARTSNYGYTFGSGTRLTVV.

The chain combines TRBV7-3 with TRBJ1-3; D is unclear. This CDR3 has 16 residues. The V and J ends lost 8 bases and 3 bases respectively, with 20 bases between them. The germline gives CDR1 SGHTA, CDR2 FQGTGA. Here the CDR3 DNA reads TGTGCCAGCCGTCGTACCAATCCTGAGTTTGGAAACACCATATATTTT. Its protein product is CASRRTNPEFGNTIYF. Supplemented by reference TRBV7-3 and TRBJ1-3, the full variable domain reads GAGVSQTPSNKVTEKGKYVELRCDPISGHTALYWYRQSLGQGPEFLIYFQGTGAADDSGLPNDRFFAVRPEGSVSTLKIQRTERGDSAVYLCASRRTNPEFGNTIYFGEGSWLTVV.

This clonotype was found once. The chain is built from TRBV6-4 and TRBJ2-3, with 8 bases lining up with TRBD2. Unmatched junction bases numbered 4, after V lost 4 bases and J lost 4 bases. Germline V gene lookup returns CDR1 MRHNA and CDR2 SNTAGT. CDR3 size: 14 residues. The CDR3 DNA is TGTGCCAGCAGTGCCGCGGGGGGTGCAGATACGCAGTATTTT. This encodes CASSAAGGADTQYF.

V is TRBV7-9 and J is TRBJ2-2; a possible D gene is TRBD2 (5 bases). The V end was cut by 1 base, the J end by 7 bases, with 10 bases between. Germline values: CDR1 SEHNR, CDR2 FQNEAQ (reference sequence). There are 14 residues in the CDR3. The CDR3 DNA sequence: TGTGCCAGCAGCTTAGTTCCGGGGATCGGGGAGCTGTTTTTT. Protein: CASSLVPGIGELFF.

The chain uses TRBV20-1 and TRBJ2-3; 7 nucleotides agree with TRBD2. The CDR3 has 16 amino acids. The germline V gene encodes CDR1 DFQATT and CDR2 SNEGSKA (reference sequence). The ends lost 3 bases at V and 0 bases at J; junction bases unmatched: 9. CDR3: CSARSGLAESTDTQYF. The CDR3 DNA sequence: TGCAGTGCTAGGTCTGGGCTAGCGGAGAGCACAGATACGCAGTATTTT.

This clonotype has just a few counts. The chain has TRBV7-9 and TRBJ2-2; TRBD1 is a possible D gene (5 bases). The CDR3 is 14 amino acids. Germline CDR1 and CDR2: SEHNR and FQNEAQ (reference sequence). The germline V and J ends were trimmed by 3 bases and 2 bases, with 7 bases remaining between them. CDR3 nucleotides: TGTGCCAGCAGCTTGACAGTTAACACCGGGGAGCTGTTTTTT. As protein: CASSLTVNTGELFF.

The chain joins TRBV20-1 to TRBJ2-1; a possible D gene is TRBD2 (5 bases). The germline CDR1 and CDR2 sequences are DFQATT and SNEGSKA (reference sequence). V was clipped by 4 bases and J by 2 bases, with 9 bases between them. This CDR3 is built from 13 residues. CDR3 in DNA: TGCAGTGCTAAAGCGGCGGCCTACAATGAGCAGTTCTTC. Translated, it gives CSAKAAAYNEQFF.

The chain has TRBV27 and TRBJ2-2; 13 bases map to TRBD2. This CDR3 has 18 residues. The junction had 5 bases not matched to a gene; V was cut back by 4 bases and J by 0 bases. Germline CDR1 reads MNHEY; CDR2 reads SMNVEV (reference sequence). The CDR3 loop is CASSSEGLAGTNTGELFF. The CDR3 bases are TGTGCCAGCAGTTCCGAGGGACTAGCGGGGACGAACACCGGGGAGCTGTTTTTT.

This clonotype was detected a few times. The chain's CDR3 is CASSYTDRAAKYEQYF. CDR3 in DNA: TGTGCCAGCAGCTACACGGACAGGGCCGCTAAGTACGAGCAGTACTTC. The chain couples TRBV5-6 to TRBJ2-7, with TRBD1 matching over 8 bases. The V and J ends lost 3 bases and 4 bases, in that order; junction bases with no gene match: 12. CDR3 length: 16 amino acids. Germline assignment: CDR1 SGHDT and CDR2 YYEEEE.

This clonotype was detected many times. The genes are TRBV7-2 and TRBJ2-3; no firm D call. Trimming took 5 bases from V and 5 from J, leaving 11 bases between them. This CDR3 contains 13 residues. Germline CDR1 and CDR2: SGHTA and FQGNSA. CDR3 residues: CASSLSAQDTQYF. The CDR3 DNA reads as TGTGCCAGCAGCCTATCGGCCCAAGATACGCAGTATTTT.

This chain connects TRBV7-2 to TRBJ2-5, with D uncertain. V lost 2 bases and J 2 bases, leaving 6 bases between the germline ends. The CDR3 length is 13 residues. Germline V CDR1 and CDR2: SGHTA, FQGNSA. DNA of the CDR3: TGTGCCAGCAGCTTATTCAGTCAAGAGACCCAGTACTTC. It is translated as CASSLFSQETQYF.

Only a few counts were recorded for this clonotype. The chain combines TRBV7-9 with TRBJ2-3; 7 bases agree with TRBD2. This CDR3 spans 15 amino acids. CDR1 and CDR2 from the germline V gene are SEHNR and FQNEAQ (reference sequence). J lost 1 base, V lost 5 bases, and 6 bases had no gene match. CDR3 in amino acids: CASSQRGTRTDTQYF. CDR3 in DNA: TGTGCCAGCAGCCAGCGGGGTACACGCACAGATACGCAGTATTTT.